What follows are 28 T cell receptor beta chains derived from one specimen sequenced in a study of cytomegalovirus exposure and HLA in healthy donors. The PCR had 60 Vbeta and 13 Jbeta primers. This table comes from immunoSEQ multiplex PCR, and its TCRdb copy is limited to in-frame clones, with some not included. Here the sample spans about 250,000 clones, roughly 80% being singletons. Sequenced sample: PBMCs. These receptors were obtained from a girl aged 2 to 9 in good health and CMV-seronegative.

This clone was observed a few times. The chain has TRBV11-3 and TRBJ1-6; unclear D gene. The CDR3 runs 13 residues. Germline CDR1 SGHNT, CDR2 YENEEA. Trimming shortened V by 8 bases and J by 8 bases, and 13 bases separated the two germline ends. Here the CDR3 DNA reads TGTGCCAGCCGGGGTAGGGCTCATTCACCCCTCCACTTT. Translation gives CASRGRAHSPLHF.

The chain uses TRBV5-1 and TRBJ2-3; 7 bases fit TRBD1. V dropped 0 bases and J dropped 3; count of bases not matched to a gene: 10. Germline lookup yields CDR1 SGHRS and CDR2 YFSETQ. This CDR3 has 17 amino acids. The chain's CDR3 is CASSLVGRGFVTDTQYF. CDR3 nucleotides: TGCGCCAGCAGCTTGGTAGGCAGGGGGTTTGTTACAGATACGCAGTATTTT.

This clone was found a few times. CDR3 in DNA: TGTGCCACCTTGACTAGCGCCACGAGCGAGCAGTACTTC. Translated: CATLTSATSEQYF. This chain connects TRBV28 to TRBJ2-7, with 8 bases matching TRBD2. This CDR3 has 13 residues. J was trimmed by 6 bases and V by 10 bases; bases with no gene match: 11. Per germline, CDR1 MDHEN and CDR2 SYDVKM. Drawing the rest from reference TRBV28 and TRBJ2-7, the complete variable domain is DVKVTQSSRYLVKRTGEKVFLECVQDMDHENMFWYRQDPGLGLRLIYFSYDVKMKEKGDIPEGYSVSREKKERFSLILESASTNQTSMYLCATLTSATSEQYFGPGTRLTVT.

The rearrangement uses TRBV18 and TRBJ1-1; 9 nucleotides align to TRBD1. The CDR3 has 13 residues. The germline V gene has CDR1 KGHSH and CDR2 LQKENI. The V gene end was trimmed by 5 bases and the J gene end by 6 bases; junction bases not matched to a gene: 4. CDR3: CASSGQGIAEAFF. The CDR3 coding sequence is TGTGCCAGCTCAGGACAGGGGATCGCTGAAGCTTTCTTT.

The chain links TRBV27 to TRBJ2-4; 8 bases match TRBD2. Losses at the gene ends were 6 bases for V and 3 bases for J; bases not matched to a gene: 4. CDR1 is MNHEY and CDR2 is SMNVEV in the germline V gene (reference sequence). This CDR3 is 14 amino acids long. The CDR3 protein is CASSRGGLKNIQYF. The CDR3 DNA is TGTGCCAGCAGCCGGGGGGGGCTCAAAAACATTCAGTACTTC.

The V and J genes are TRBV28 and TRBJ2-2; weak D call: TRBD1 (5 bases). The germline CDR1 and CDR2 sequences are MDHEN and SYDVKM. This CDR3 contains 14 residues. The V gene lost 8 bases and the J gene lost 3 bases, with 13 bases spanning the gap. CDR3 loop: CASHQGSHTGELFF. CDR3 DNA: TGTGCCAGCCACCAGGGCTCCCACACCGGGGAGCTGTTTTTT.

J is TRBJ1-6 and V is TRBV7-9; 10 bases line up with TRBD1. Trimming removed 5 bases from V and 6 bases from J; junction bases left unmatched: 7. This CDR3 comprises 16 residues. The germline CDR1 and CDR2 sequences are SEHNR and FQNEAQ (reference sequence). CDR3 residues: CASSTADRGLNSPLHF. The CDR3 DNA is TGTGCCAGCAGCACCGCAGACAGGGGGCTTAATTCACCCCTCCACTTT.

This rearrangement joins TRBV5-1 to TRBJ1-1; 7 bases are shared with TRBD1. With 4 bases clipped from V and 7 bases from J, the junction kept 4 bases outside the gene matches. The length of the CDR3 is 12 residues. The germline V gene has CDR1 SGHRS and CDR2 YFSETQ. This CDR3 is CASSPGQLEAFF. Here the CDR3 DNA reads TGCGCCAGCAGCCCGGGACAGCTTGAAGCTTTCTTT.

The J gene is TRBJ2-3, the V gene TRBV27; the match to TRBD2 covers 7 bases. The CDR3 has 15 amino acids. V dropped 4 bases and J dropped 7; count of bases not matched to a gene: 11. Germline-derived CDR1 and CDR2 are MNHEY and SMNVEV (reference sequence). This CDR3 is CASSSAGTTINTQYF. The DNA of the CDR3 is TGTGCCAGCAGTTCCGCCGGGACTACGATAAATACGCAGTATTTT.

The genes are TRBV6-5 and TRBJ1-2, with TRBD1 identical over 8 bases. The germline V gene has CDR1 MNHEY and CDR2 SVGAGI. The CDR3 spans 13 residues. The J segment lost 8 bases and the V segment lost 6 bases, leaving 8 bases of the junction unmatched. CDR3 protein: CASSLRDRLGYTF. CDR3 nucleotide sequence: TGTGCCAGCAGCCTCCGGGACAGGCTAGGCTACACCTTC.

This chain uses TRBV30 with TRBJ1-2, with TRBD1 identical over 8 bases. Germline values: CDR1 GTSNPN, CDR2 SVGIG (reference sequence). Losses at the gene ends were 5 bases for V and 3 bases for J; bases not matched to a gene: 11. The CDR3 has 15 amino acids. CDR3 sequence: CAWGRTGPDDYGYTF. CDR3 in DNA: TGTGCCTGGGGTCGGACAGGGCCGGACGACTATGGCTACACCTTC.

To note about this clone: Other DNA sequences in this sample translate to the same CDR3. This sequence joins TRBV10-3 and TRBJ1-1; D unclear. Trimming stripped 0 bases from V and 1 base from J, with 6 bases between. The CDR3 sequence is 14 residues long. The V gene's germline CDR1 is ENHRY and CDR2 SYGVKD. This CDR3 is CAISESTGNTEAFF. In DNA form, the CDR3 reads TGTGCCATCAGTGAGTCAACGGGGAACACTGAAGCTTTCTTT.

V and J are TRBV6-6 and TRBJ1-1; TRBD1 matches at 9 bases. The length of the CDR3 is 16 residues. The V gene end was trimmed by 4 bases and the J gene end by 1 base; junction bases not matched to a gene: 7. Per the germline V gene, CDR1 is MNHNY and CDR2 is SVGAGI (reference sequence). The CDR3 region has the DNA TGTGCCAGCAGTTGGGATCCGGGACAGGGGAACACTGAAGCTTTCTTT. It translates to CASSWDPGQGNTEAFF.

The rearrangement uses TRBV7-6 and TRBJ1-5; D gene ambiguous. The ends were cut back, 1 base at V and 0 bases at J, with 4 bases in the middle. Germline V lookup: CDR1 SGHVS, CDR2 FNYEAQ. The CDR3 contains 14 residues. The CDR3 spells CASSLGDSNQPQHF. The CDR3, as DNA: TGTGCCAGCAGCTTAGGAGATAGCAATCAGCCCCAGCATTTT.

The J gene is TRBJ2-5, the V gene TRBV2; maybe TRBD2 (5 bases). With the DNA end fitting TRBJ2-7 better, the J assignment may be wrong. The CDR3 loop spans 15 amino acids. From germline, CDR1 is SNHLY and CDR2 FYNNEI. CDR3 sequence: CASSRGALGRYEQYF. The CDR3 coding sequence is TGTGCCAGCAGCCGGGGAGCCTTAGGGAGATACGAGCAGTACTTC.

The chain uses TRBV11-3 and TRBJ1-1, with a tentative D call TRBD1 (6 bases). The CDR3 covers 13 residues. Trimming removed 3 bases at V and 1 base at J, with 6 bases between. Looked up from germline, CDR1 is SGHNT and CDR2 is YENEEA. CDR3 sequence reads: CASSLGQNTEAFF. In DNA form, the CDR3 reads TGTGCCAGCAGCTTGGGACAGAACACTGAAGCTTTCTTT.

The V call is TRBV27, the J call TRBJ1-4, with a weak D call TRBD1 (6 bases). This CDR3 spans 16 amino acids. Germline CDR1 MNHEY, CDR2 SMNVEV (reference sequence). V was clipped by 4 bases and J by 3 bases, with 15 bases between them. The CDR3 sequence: CASSSYTGLANEKLFF. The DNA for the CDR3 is TGTGCCAGCAGTTCATATACAGGGTTGGCTAATGAAAAACTGTTTTTT. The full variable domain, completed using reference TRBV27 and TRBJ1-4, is EAQVTQNPRYLITVTGKKLTVTCSQNMNHEYMSWYRQDPGLGLRQIYYSMNVEVTDKGDVPEGYKVSRKEKRNFPLILESPSPNQTSLYFCASSSYTGLANEKLFFGSGTQLSVL.

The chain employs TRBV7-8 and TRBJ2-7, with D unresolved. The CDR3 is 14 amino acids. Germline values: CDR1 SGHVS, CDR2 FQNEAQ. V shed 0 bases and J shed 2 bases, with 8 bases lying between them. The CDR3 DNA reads TGTGCCAGCAGCTTAGCGCGCGTAACCTACGAGCAGTACTTC. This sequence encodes CASSLARVTYEQYF.

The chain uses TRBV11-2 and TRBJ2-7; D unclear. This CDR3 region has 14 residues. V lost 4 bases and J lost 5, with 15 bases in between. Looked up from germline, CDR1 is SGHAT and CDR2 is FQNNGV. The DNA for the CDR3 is TGTGCCAGCAGCTCCAACGACTGGCGGCACGAGCAGTACTTC. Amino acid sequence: CASSSNDWRHEQYF.

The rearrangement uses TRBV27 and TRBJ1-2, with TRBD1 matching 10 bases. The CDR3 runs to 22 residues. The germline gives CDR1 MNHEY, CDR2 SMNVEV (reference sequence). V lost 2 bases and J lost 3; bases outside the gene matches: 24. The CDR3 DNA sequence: TGTGCCAGCAGTTTAAAGGAAACAGAAGGGACAGGGGCGAGTATAGGGTACTATGGCTACACCTTC. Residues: CASSLKETEGTGASIGYYGYTF.

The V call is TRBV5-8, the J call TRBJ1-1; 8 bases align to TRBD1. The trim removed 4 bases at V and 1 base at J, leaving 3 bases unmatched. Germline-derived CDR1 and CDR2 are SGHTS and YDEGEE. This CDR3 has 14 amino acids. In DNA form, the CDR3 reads TGTGCCAGCAGCACCGGGACAGGGAACACTGAAGCTTTCTTT. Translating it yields CASSTGTGNTEAFF. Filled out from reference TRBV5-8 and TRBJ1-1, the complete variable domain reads EAGVTQSPTHLIKTRGQQATLRCSPISGHTSVYWYQQALGLGLQFLLWYDEGEERNRGNFPPRFSGRQFPNYSSELNVNALELEDSALYLCASSTGTGNTEAFFGQGTRLTVV.

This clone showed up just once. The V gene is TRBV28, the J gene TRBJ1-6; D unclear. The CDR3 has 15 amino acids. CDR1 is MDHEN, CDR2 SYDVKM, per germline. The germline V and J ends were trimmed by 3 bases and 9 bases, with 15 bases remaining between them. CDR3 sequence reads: CASSFPGFRGSPLHF. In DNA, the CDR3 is TGTGCCAGCAGTTTCCCGGGTTTCCGAGGTTCACCCCTCCACTTT.

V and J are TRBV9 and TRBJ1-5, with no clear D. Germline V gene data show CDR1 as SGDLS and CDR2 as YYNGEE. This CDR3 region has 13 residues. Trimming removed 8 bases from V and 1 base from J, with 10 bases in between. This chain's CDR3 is CASGPGSNQPQHF. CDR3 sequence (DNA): TGTGCCAGTGGACCGGGGAGCAATCAGCCCCAGCATTTT.

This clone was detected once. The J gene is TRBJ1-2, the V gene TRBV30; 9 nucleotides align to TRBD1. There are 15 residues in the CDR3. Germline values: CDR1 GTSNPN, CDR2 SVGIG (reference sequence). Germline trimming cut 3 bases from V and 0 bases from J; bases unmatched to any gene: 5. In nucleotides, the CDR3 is TGTGCCTGGAGCCCGGGACAGGGCCCTAACTATGGCTACACCTTC. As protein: CAWSPGQGPNYGYTF.

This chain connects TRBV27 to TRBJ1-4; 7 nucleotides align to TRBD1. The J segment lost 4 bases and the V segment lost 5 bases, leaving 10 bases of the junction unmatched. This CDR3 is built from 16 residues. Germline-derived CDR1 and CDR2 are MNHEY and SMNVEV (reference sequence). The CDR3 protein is CASSLKQGGHNEKLFF. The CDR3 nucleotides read TGTGCCAGCAGTCTGAAGCAAGGGGGCCATAATGAAAAACTGTTTTTT.

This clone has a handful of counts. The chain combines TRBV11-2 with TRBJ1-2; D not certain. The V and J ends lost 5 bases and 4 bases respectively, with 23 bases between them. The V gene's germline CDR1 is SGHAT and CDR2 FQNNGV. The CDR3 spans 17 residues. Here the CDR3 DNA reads TGTGCCAGCAGCCTTCTAAGGCCCCCCCAGGTTTCCTATGGCTACACCTTC. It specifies CASSLLRPPQVSYGYTF.

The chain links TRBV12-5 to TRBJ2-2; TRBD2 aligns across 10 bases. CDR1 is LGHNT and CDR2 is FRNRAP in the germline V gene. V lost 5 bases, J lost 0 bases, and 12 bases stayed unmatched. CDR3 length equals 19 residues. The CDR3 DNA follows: TGTGCTAGTGGTCCCATCTGGGCTAGCGGGAGCGCGAACACCGGGGAGCTGTTTTTT. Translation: CASGPIWASGSANTGELFF.

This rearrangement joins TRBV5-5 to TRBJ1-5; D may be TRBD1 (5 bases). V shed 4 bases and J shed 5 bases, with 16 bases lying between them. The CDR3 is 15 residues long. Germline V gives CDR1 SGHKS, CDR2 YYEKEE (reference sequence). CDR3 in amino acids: CASSPNQGPYQPQHF. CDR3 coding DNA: TGTGCCAGCAGCCCGAACCAGGGCCCATATCAGCCCCAGCATTTT.